This TCR beta chain was recovered during a study of T cell changes during pregnancy in multiple sclerosis. The repertoire was sequenced with immunoSEQ multiplex PCR; TCRdb's copy has only in-frame clones and lacks some. The sample has tens of thousands of clones, approximately 90% seen once. Germline V lookup: CDR1 MRHNA, CDR2 SNTAGT. V shed 4 bases and J shed 0 bases, with 15 bases lying between them. The CDR3 totals 16 residues. The chain links TRBV6-4 to TRBJ1-1, with TRBD1 as a possible D gene (5 bases). The origin of this receptor is a female donor in good health, enrolled as a control in a pregnancy study. Source: peripheral blood, taken in the first trimester of pregnancy. The CDR3 sequence is CASSAAWTQMNTEAFF. CDR3 DNA sequence: TGTGCCAGCAGTGCCGCCTGGACACAGATGAACACTGAAGCTTTCTTT.